This T cell receptor (beta chain) was recorded in a study of radiotherapy plus CTLA-4 blockade in lung cancer. Broader study findings: Per reports, early blood T cell clone dynamics, plus interferon-beta, forecast response most strongly. After radiotherapy and ipilimumab, tumor-derived clones expanded in peripheral blood.

Trimming cost V 2 bases and J 1 base, with 9 bases left between them. The length of the CDR3 is 15 residues. Germline V gives CDR1 SGHRS, CDR2 YFSETQ. Sequencing used immunoSEQ multiplex PCR; TCRdb keeps in-frame clones, though not all of them. The table records about 51,000 clones, 65% to 80% of them present only once. Worth noting for this clone: The antigen remains undetermined.

This rearrangement joins TRBV5-1 to TRBJ2-2, with a weak D call TRBD1 (6 bases). Material: peripheral blood, obtained from a patient treated with radiotherapy plus ipilimumab. This clonotype was sampled from a human donor with non-small cell lung cancer whose response to radiotherapy plus ipilimumab could not be evaluated. CDR3 coding DNA: TGCGCCAGCAGCTTTCTACAGGGGAACACCGGGGAGCTGTTTTTT. Its translation is CASSFLQGNTGELFF.